The TCR beta chain described here comes from a study of blood T cell repertoires in COVID-19. At the level of the study: Acute and convalescent COVID-19 specimens originated in the United States, Italy and Spain.

This CDR3 has 15 residues. V was trimmed by 0 bases and J by 7 bases, leaving 13 bases between them. Germline V gives CDR1 SGHRS, CDR2 YFSETQ. The method was immunoSEQ multiplex PCR; TCRdb's version includes in-frame clones alone and lacks a portion of them. This sample has 95,000 to 150,000 clones; around four fifths occur once, and the top ten carry 20% to 25%. The gene calls are TRBV5-1 and TRBJ1-4; D is perhaps TRBD1 (5 bases). Specimen: peripheral blood. The TCR originated in a human donor in a cohort sampled during active COVID-19. CDR3 in amino acids: CASSLGQLTAEKLFF. The CDR3 region has the DNA TGCGCCAGCAGCTTGGGACAGCTGACAGCTGAAAAACTGTTTTTT.